This note documents a single TCR beta chain sequence. Its antigen is unknown. The CDR3 extends over 17 amino acids. V shed 0 bases, J shed 4 bases, and the junction held 7 bases outside the gene matches. Germline V lookup: CDR1 SGHTA, CDR2 FQGTGA. This entry is derived from a study of coeliac disease. General study findings and limits: Only 1 of 6 controls, but about 55% of the 18 coeliac samples, showed published gliadin-specific TRB sequences. TRB repertoires were largely private, with most amino acid sequences found in only one sample.

Assay: immunoSEQ multiplex PCR; the TCRdb copy retains only in-frame clones and omits some. The sample shows around 3,900 clones, roughly 64% of them seen only once. The chain couples TRBV7-3 to TRBJ2-3; 10 positions agree with TRBD2. This clonotype was obtained from a woman aged 25 to 39 without celiac disease. The sequencing sample was made of lymphocytes from the gut lamina propria. CDR3 nucleotide sequence: TGTGCCAGCAGCTTAACTTGGAGCGGGGGGGCCTCAGATACGCAGTATTTT. Its protein is CASSLTWSGGASDTQYF.